The rows below give T cell receptor beta chains drawn from one sample of a study of shared clonotypes between healthy human individuals. The protocol was immunoSEQ multiplex PCR, while the TCRdb copy is restricted to in-frame clones and leaves out a portion. The table lists under 1 million clones, just over 95% of them singletons. Sample: naive CD8+ T cells sorted from blood. The receptors originated from a man aged 25 to 40 in good health. CDR3s include the opening cysteine and the closing phenylalanine or tryptophan. D genes are given only for firm matches. Expanded clones get a size class; other rows say once, few or many, or leave the size out.

d_gene	abundance	v_gene	j_gene	CDR3nt	CDR3aa
.	.	TRBV10-2	TRBJ1-1	TGCGCCAGCAATGGACCCTACACTGAAGCTTTCTTT	CASNGPYTEAFF
TRBD1	.	TRBV10-2	TRBJ1-1	TGCGCCAGCACTCGTCCCGGGACAGGGGGCGGAAGTGAAGCTTTCTTT	CASTRPGTGGGSEAFF
.	.	TRBV7-9	TRBJ1-3	TGTGCCAGCAGCTTTCCTGACACCAACGACAACACCATATATTTT	CASSFPDTNDNTIYF
TRBD2	.	TRBV10-1	TRBJ2-7	TGCGCCAGCAGTGAGACCGGACTAGCGGTGCAGTACTTC	CASSETGLAVQYF
.	.	TRBV12-5	TRBJ2-7	TGTGCTAGTGGTTTGGGCGGACAGCGCGAGCAGTACTTC	CASGLGGQREQYF
TRBD1	.	TRBV11-2	TRBJ1-1	TGTGCCAGCAGCCAGACAGGGAAGGGGATGAACACTGAAGCTTTCTTT	CASSQTGKGMNTEAFF
.	.	TRBV7-9	TRBJ2-1	TGTGCCAGCAGCTTAGGTGGGCCGGAAGTCTCCTACAATGAGCAGTTCTTC	CASSLGGPEVSYNEQFF
TRBD1	.	TRBV6-5	TRBJ2-7	TGTGCCAGCAGTTACTCAGGACAGGCCTTTACTTACGAGCAGTACTTC	CASSYSGQAFTYEQYF
.	.	TRBV2	TRBJ1-5	TGTGCCAGCAGTGAAGAAGCCTCAGGCACAGTTGGCAATCAGCCCCAGCATTTT	CASSEEASGTVGNQPQHF
.	.	TRBV30	TRBJ1-2	TGTGCCTGGTTTGACTATGGCTACACCTTC	CAWFDYGYTF
TRBD1	.	TRBV12-5	TRBJ2-7	TGTGCTAGTGGGACCACAGGGGGCGAAAACTTGTACGAGCAGTACTTC	CASGTTGGENLYEQYF
.	.	TRBV5-1	TRBJ2-3	TGCGCCAGCAAACTTCCTGGCCAGGGACGGGCAGATACGCAGTATTTT	CASKLPGQGRADTQYF
TRBD2	.	TRBV6-6	TRBJ2-1	TGTGCCATCGGGGGTAGCGGGAAAGCCTACAATGAGCAGTTCTTC	CAIGGSGKAYNEQFF
.	.	TRBV6-5	TRBJ2-1	TGTGCCAGCAGTTACTCCGGGACTGGGGCCAATGAGCAGTTCTTC	CASSYSGTGANEQFF
TRBD1	.	TRBV5-1	TRBJ2-7	TGCGCCAGCAGCGTTATACAGGGGACCTACCACAACGAGCAGTACTTC	CASSVIQGTYHNEQYF
TRBD2	.	TRBV4-1	TRBJ2-2	TGCGCCAGCAGCCAAGTTTCAGGGAGGGGTGACACCGGGGAGCTGTTTTTT	CASSQVSGRGDTGELFF
TRBD2	.	TRBV27	TRBJ2-2	TGTGCCAGCAGTCCCCGACTAGCGGGGTACTCGAACACCGGGGAGCTGTTTTTT	CASSPRLAGYSNTGELFF
.	.	TRBV9	TRBJ2-1	TGTGCCAGCAGCGTAGTCTCTAGTAAGGCTGAGCAGTTCTTC	CASSVVSSKAEQFF
.	.	TRBV28	TRBJ2-7	TGTGCCAGCAGTCCCCGGGGAGGCACGGATAAACGCTACGAGCAGTACTTC	CASSPRGGTDKRYEQYF
TRBD1	.	TRBV4-3	TRBJ2-3	TGCGCCAGCAGCCAAGAGGGACAGGGAACAGATACGCAGTATTTT	CASSQEGQGTDTQYF
TRBD1	once	TRBV9	TRBJ2-5	TGTGCCAGCAGCGTGGGAGCAGGGGGCCATAGTGAGACCCAGTACTTC	CASSVGAGGHSETQYF
.	.	TRBV7-2	TRBJ1-1	TGTGCCAGCAGCTTAGCGACAGCCGCCGACACTGAAGCTTTCTTT	CASSLATAADTEAFF
TRBD2	once	TRBV9	TRBJ2-1	TGTGCCAGCAGCCCGTCGAGTGCCAGCGGGAGAGGGAGGTTCTTC	CASSPSSASGRGRFF
.	.	TRBV7-9	TRBJ1-2	TGTGCCAGCAGCTCAGTTGATGGCTACACCTTC	CASSSVDGYTF
.	.	TRBV4-1	TRBJ2-1	TGCGCCAGCAGCAAAGCGGGCCCGGGGGCGAACTCCTACAATGAGCAGTTCTTC	CASSKAGPGANSYNEQFF
.	.	TRBV9	TRBJ2-7	TGTGCCAGCAGCCCCCGGGACATCGACGAGCAGTACTTC	CASSPRDIDEQYF
TRBD1	.	TRBV9	TRBJ1-2	TGTGCCAGCAGCAGCCGGACAGGGTACACCTTC	CASSSRTGYTF
.	.	TRBV19	TRBJ1-5	TGTGCCAGTAGCCCGGGACTCTTTCAGCCCCAGCATTTT	CASSPGLFQPQHF
TRBD1	.	TRBV28	TRBJ2-7	TGTGCCAGCAGTCCACCTCTGTGGACAGGTTACTACGAGCAGTACTTC	CASSPPLWTGYYEQYF
.	.	TRBV9	TRBJ1-4	TGTGCCAGCAGCCCACTCCCGGCAGAGGAAAAACTGTTTTTT	CASSPLPAEEKLFF
TRBD1	.	TRBV5-5	TRBJ1-2	TGTGCCAGCAGTCAAACCGGGACAGGGAATAACTATGGCTACACCTTC	CASSQTGTGNNYGYTF
.	few	TRBV14	TRBJ2-7	TGTGCCAGCAGCCCCTTCGGCGGGACCGCAACCTACGAGCAGTACTTC	CASSPFGGTATYEQYF
.	.	TRBV28	TRBJ2-2	TGTGCCAGCAGTTTTGTAGACACCGGGGAGCTGTTTTTT	CASSFVDTGELFF
TRBD2	once	TRBV19	TRBJ2-3	TGTGCCAGTAGTATGGATTTAGCGGGACTAGCGGGACCCACAGATACGCAGTATTTT	CASSMDLAGLAGPTDTQYF
.	.	TRBV7-9	TRBJ1-4	TGTGCCAGCAGCTTTATCGGGTCGGATGAAAAACTGTTTTTT	CASSFIGSDEKLFF
.	once	TRBV6-6	TRBJ2-7	TGTGCCAGCAGTTCCCATAGGACCTACGAGCAGTACTTC	CASSSHRTYEQYF
.	.	TRBV6-1	TRBJ2-7	TGTGCCAGCAGTGGGACCCTGACGCCCTACGAGCAGTACTTC	CASSGTLTPYEQYF
.	.	TRBV9	TRBJ1-2	TGTGCCAGCAGGGACAGACTCTATGGCTACACCTTC	CASRDRLYGYTF
TRBD1	.	TRBV5-6	TRBJ2-7	TGTGCCAGCAGCTTGGCTCCGGACAGGGGCAACGAGCAGTACTTC	CASSLAPDRGNEQYF
.	.	TRBV28	TRBJ2-1	TGTGCCAGCAGTTTAATAGGCGGCAGAACAAATGAGCAGTTCTTC	CASSLIGGRTNEQFF
.	once	TRBV30	TRBJ2-2	TGTGCCTGGATCGGCGGGGAGCTGTTTTTT	CAWIGGELFF
TRBD2	.	TRBV7-6	TRBJ2-7	TGTGCCAGCAGCCCCATAGCGGGAGACCCCTACGAGCAGTACTTC	CASSPIAGDPYEQYF
.	once	TRBV4-1	TRBJ2-4	TGCGCCAGCAGCACACCTCTGGGGGAGAACATTCAGTACTTC	CASSTPLGENIQYF
.	.	TRBV6-5	TRBJ2-7	TGTGCCAGCAACACAAGGAATGAAAACTACGAGCAGTACTTC	CASNTRNENYEQYF
.	.	TRBV28	TRBJ1-1	TGTGCCAGCAGTTCCACGTACGAGAGGTACACTGAAGCTTTCTTT	CASSSTYERYTEAFF
.	.	TRBV7-9	TRBJ1-4	TGTGCCAGCAGCTTAGTGTCCCCGGCTAATGAAAAACTGTTTTTT	CASSLVSPANEKLFF
.	.	TRBV5-6	TRBJ2-7	TGTGCCAGCAGCGGGACTTCCTACGAGCAGTACTTC	CASSGTSYEQYF